The clone carrying this T cell receptor (beta chain) was seen a handful of times. Its antigen is as yet unknown. The entry originates in a study of response to subunit inactivated influenza vaccine. Findings of the study overall: Authors suggested that a seasonal influenza vaccination recruits few new T cells each time.

TCRdb used MiXCR to reprocess the RT-PCR reads, holding one entry per CDR3 protein. Seen here are around 520,000 distinct CDR3 sequences, less than 30% observed once, and the top ten hold approximately 2%. V was shortened by 6 bases and J by 2 bases, with 14 bases between the two germline ends. Germline loops: CDR1 SQVTM, CDR2 ANQGSEA. CDR3 size: 13 residues. The chain carries TRBV29-1 and TRBJ2-7; no definite D call. This material consisted of CD4+ T cells sorted from PBMCs, taken 5 days after vaccination. The source is a middle-aged man who received an inactivated influenza vaccine. CDR3 coding DNA: TGCAGCGTCGGCGGCCGACAAACCTACGAGCAGTACTTC. It yields the protein CSVGGRQTYEQYF.